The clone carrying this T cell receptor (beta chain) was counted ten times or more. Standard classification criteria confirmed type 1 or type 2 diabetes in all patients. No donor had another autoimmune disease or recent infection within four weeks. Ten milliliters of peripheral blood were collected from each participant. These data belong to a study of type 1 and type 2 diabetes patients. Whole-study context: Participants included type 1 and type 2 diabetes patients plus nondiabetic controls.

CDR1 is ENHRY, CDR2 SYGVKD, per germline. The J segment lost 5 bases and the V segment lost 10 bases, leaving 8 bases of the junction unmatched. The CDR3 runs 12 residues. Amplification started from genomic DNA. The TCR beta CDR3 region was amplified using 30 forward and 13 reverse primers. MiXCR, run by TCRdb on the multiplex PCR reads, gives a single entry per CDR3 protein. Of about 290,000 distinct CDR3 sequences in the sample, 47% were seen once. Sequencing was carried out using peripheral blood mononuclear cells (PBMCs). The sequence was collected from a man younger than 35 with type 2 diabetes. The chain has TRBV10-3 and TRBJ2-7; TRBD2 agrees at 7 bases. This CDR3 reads CATSSGGHEQYF. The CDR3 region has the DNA TGTGCCACCTCGTCGGGAGGCCACGAGCAGTACTTC.